A selection of T cell receptor beta chains follows, all from one sample in a study of response to subunit inactivated influenza vaccine. Each CDR3 protein is one row after TCRdb ran MiXCR on the RT-PCR reads. Of 550,000 to 800,000 distinct CDR3 sequences detected, approximately 14% appear once; the ten largest clones hold around 7%. The sample here was PBMCs from blood, taken 14 to 15 days before vaccination. The receptors shown here come from a man in his fifties or sixties who received an inactivated influenza vaccine. CDR3s include the opening cysteine and the closing phenylalanine or tryptophan. D genes are given only for firm matches. Some rows mark clone size as missing; the rest say once, few, many or name a class of expanded clone.

j_call: TRBJ1-1; clone_size: many; v_call: TRBV29-1; d_call: NA; cdr3_aa: CSSRLNTEAFF; cdr3_nt: TGCAGCTCGAGGTTGAACACTGAAGCTTTCTTT
j_call: TRBJ1-4; clone_size: many; v_call: TRBV5-1; d_call: TRBD1; cdr3_aa: CASSLDRGDPLKEKLFF; cdr3_nt: TGCGCCAGCAGCTTAGACAGGGGAGATCCCCTGAAGGAAAAACTGTTTTTT
j_call: TRBJ2-1; clone_size: NA; v_call: TRBV5-1; d_call: NA; cdr3_aa: CASSSLSSAGYEQFF; cdr3_nt: TGCGCCAGCAGCTCCCTTTCGTCCGCAGGTTATGAGCAGTTCTTC
j_call: TRBJ1-6; clone_size: NA; v_call: TRBV4-2; d_call: NA; cdr3_aa: CAISQDGAGGTSPLHF; cdr3_nt: TGTGCCATCAGCCAAGATGGCGCCGGGGGGACTTCACCCCTCCACTTT
j_call: TRBJ2-4; clone_size: NA; v_call: TRBV18; d_call: TRBD1; cdr3_aa: CASSPRDRELSKNIQYF; cdr3_nt: TGTGCCAGCTCACCCAGGGACAGGGAGTTGTCCAAAAACATTCAGTACTTC
j_call: TRBJ1-4; clone_size: many; v_call: TRBV29-1; d_call: NA; cdr3_aa: CSVVLGEQYGKLFF; cdr3_nt: TGCAGCGTAGTACTCGGGGAACAATATGGAAAACTGTTTTTT
j_call: TRBJ2-1; clone_size: NA; v_call: TRBV21-1; d_call: NA; cdr3_aa: CASSYGQQVEFF; cdr3_nt: TGTGCCAGCAGCTACGGCCAACAAGTGGAGTTCTTC
j_call: TRBJ2-3; clone_size: many; v_call: TRBV10-2; d_call: TRBD2; cdr3_aa: CASQSGGLLRLRSTDTQYF; cdr3_nt: TGCGCCAGCCAGAGCGGGGGACTTCTCCGCCTCAGGAGCACAGATACGCAGTATTTT
j_call: TRBJ2-5; clone_size: few; v_call: TRBV12-3/TRBV12-4; d_call: TRBD2; cdr3_aa: CASTFTSGSSETQYF; cdr3_nt: TGTGCCAGCACCTTTACTAGCGGGAGTTCAGAGACCCAGTACTTC
j_call: TRBJ1-1; clone_size: NA; v_call: TRBV6-5; d_call: TRBD1; cdr3_aa: CASRYDRGLNTEAFF; cdr3_nt: TGTGCCAGCAGATACGACAGGGGCCTGAACACTGAAGCTTTCTTT
j_call: TRBJ1-2; clone_size: NA; v_call: TRBV21-1; d_call: NA; cdr3_aa: CASSKGSMRGGYGYTF; cdr3_nt: TGTGCCAGCAGCAAAGGGAGTATGAGGGGCGGCTATGGCTACACCTTC
j_call: TRBJ1-5; clone_size: NA; v_call: TRBV6-9; d_call: NA; cdr3_aa: CASSPPQHF; cdr3_nt: TGTGCCAGCAGTCCGCCCCAGCATTTT
j_call: TRBJ2-3; clone_size: few; v_call: TRBV9; d_call: NA; cdr3_aa: CASSPSGAISDTQYF; cdr3_nt: TGTGCCAGCAGCCCCTCGGGGGCTATCTCAGATACGCAGTATTTT
j_call: TRBJ2-7; clone_size: NA; v_call: TRBV5-5; d_call: TRBD2; cdr3_aa: CASSPLLVAGLYEQYF; cdr3_nt: TGTGCCAGCAGCCCCCTCTTGGTAGCGGGGCTCTACGAGCAGTACTTC
j_call: TRBJ2-3; clone_size: few; v_call: TRBV6-1; d_call: TRBD2; cdr3_aa: CASSVILAGGPDTQYF; cdr3_nt: TGTGCCAGCAGTGTAATTCTAGCGGGGGGTCCAGATACGCAGTATTTT
j_call: TRBJ1-2; clone_size: NA; v_call: TRBV7-6; d_call: NA; cdr3_aa: CASSRITGFTNYGYTF; cdr3_nt: TGTGCCAGCAGCCGAATCACAGGGTTCACTAACTATGGCTACACCTTC
j_call: TRBJ2-2; clone_size: NA; v_call: TRBV18; d_call: NA; cdr3_aa: CASSSSRQVTGELFF; cdr3_nt: TGTGCCAGCTCCTCCTCGAGACAGGTGACCGGGGAGCTGTTTTTT
j_call: TRBJ2-3; clone_size: few; v_call: TRBV28; d_call: TRBD1; cdr3_aa: CASRGQGLGTDTQYF; cdr3_nt: TGTGCCAGCAGGGGACAGGGGCTCGGCACAGATACGCAGTATTTT
j_call: TRBJ1-6; clone_size: many; v_call: TRBV25-1; d_call: NA; cdr3_aa: CASSDKGKYNSPLHF; cdr3_nt: TGTGCCAGCAGTGACAAGGGGAAATATAATTCACCCCTCCACTTT
j_call: TRBJ2-3; clone_size: NA; v_call: TRBV19; d_call: NA; cdr3_aa: CASSINGLSTDTQYF; cdr3_nt: TGTGCCAGTAGTATTAACGGCCTGAGCACAGATACGCAGTATTTT
j_call: TRBJ2-7; clone_size: NA; v_call: TRBV29-1; d_call: TRBD1; cdr3_aa: CSAGTGGSSEEYF; cdr3_nt: TGCAGCGCTGGGACAGGGGGAAGTTCAGAGGAGTACTTC
j_call: TRBJ1-1; clone_size: few; v_call: TRBV7-9; d_call: NA; cdr3_aa: CASSLRVGDTEAFF; cdr3_nt: TGTGCCAGCAGCTTAAGGGTGGGGGACACTGAAGCTTTCTTT
j_call: TRBJ2-3; clone_size: many; v_call: TRBV4-2; d_call: TRBD2; cdr3_aa: CASSQLAGGWDTQYF; cdr3_nt: TGTGCCAGCAGCCAACTAGCGGGAGGTTGGGATACGCAGTATTTT
j_call: TRBJ1-2; clone_size: NA; v_call: TRBV28; d_call: NA; cdr3_aa: CASSLLALSSSGYTF; cdr3_nt: NA
j_call: TRBJ1-5; clone_size: few; v_call: TRBV29-1; d_call: NA; cdr3_aa: CSVAFGQGGGAQHF; cdr3_nt: TGCAGCGTTGCATTTGGGCAGGGAGGAGGAGCCCAGCATTTT
j_call: TRBJ2-5; clone_size: NA; v_call: TRBV9; d_call: TRBD1; cdr3_aa: CASSARTGGGETQYF; cdr3_nt: TGTGCCAGCAGCGCACGCACAGGGGGCGGAGAGACCCAGTACTTC
j_call: TRBJ2-7; clone_size: NA; v_call: TRBV3-1; d_call: NA; cdr3_aa: CATQNSNEQYF; cdr3_nt: TGTGCCACCCAGAATTCGAACGAGCAGTACTTC
j_call: TRBJ1-2; clone_size: NA; v_call: TRBV4-3; d_call: NA; cdr3_aa: CASSQQTDSLYGYTF; cdr3_nt: TGCGCCAGCAGCCAACAGACAGACTCCCTTTATGGCTACACCTTC